This T cell receptor (beta chain) was identified in a study of yellow fever vaccine responses in identical twins listed by TCRdb under 2018. In the study overall: Focusing on identical twins, the study followed the T cell clones that responded to the vaccine, and did so with precision.

Library creation used RT-PCR. This sample was sequenced with an Illumina HiSeq 2500. The public reads were reanalyzed by TCRdb: fastp trimming at Q25, MiXCR alignment, in-frame beta chains only. Every CDR3 protein is listed once, alongside the most common genes and DNA of its rows. The sample data list several thousand distinct CDR3 sequences, and approximately 82% of these were observed just once. The leading ten clones occupy 3.5% to 4% of the sample. Findings and caveats that apply to the study as a whole: The T cell response to vaccination in identical twins was reported by the authors to appear partly convergent and partly personalized.

As encoded in the germline V gene, CDR1 is SNHLY while CDR2 is FYNNEI. V ends up 1 base short and J 6 bases short, with an unmatched junction base count of 2. The CDR3 contains 13 residues, cysteine and phenylalanine counted. Left in the record is the CDR3 DNA by itself, 39 bases read in frame from the first base. As for this clonotype: The antigen this receptor binds is unknown. Base qualities are not at hand, and no much larger clone is one base apart.

The V and J genes are TRBV2 and TRBJ2-5; TRBD1 fits 7 bases in the junction. Material: T cells from blood (PBMCs), unsorted or a sorted subset (not recorded which), obtained before or after yellow fever vaccination (not recorded which). The TCR comes from a woman aged 18 to 35 who received the yellow fever vaccine. Donor details come from another sample of the same person, matched by shared clones. The CDR3 in this case is CASSEDRGQTQYF. The DNA sequence reads TGTGCCAGCAGTGAAGACAGGGGACAGACCCAGTACTTC.